Included here is one T cell receptor beta chain sequence, with context. The CDR3 has 16 amino acids. V shed 8 bases, J shed 6 bases, and the junction held 13 bases outside the gene matches. CDR1 and CDR2 from the germline V gene are LGHNA and YSLEER. The sample is drawn from a study of blood T cell repertoires in COVID-19. Original processing methods: Nucleated cell counts were estimated from reference gene primer amplification. Sequencing was performed with immunoSEQ multiplex PCR; in TCRdb, only in-frame clones are kept and a portion is missing. V and J calls plus clone size are reproduced from that table; the DNA served to infer D and trimming. The sample carries some 350,000 clones, more than 70% recorded once.

The TCR was taken from a woman younger than 45 with COVID-19, enrolled during active disease. Sequenced sample: peripheral blood. V is TRBV4-3 and J is TRBJ2-1; 10 nucleotides align to TRBD2. The CDR3 loop reads CASGRRLAGVVNEQFF. The CDR3 DNA is TGCGCCAGCGGAAGAAGGCTAGCGGGAGTCGTCAATGAGCAGTTCTTC.